This T cell receptor beta chain was observed in a study of cytomegalovirus exposure and HLA in healthy donors. V dropped 10 bases and J dropped 7 bases, with 22 bases sitting between them. Germline V gene lookup returns CDR1 MNHEY and CDR2 SVGAGI. The CDR3 runs to 14 residues. In the PCR, 60 Vbeta and 13 Jbeta primers were used. The assay was immunoSEQ multiplex PCR, and TCRdb's table has in-frame clones only and misses some. Here the sample spans more than 60,000 clones, approximately 74% being singletons. General study points: Some public TCRs appeared in many individuals, while most sequences were rare. Near-uniform donor sequencing depth was presumed by presence/absence analyses.

A note on this clone: Its antigen is undetermined.

Unrecorded immune exposure was likely among donors, who were nominally healthy when sampled. The sample comprised PBMCs. The V call is TRBV6-5, the J call TRBJ1-1; a possible D gene is TRBD1 (5 bases). This TCR came from a man aged 35 to 55 in good health and CMV-seropositive. The CDR3 DNA follows: TGTGCCACATTTCCCTCAGGGTATCTCAATGAAGCTTTCTTT. Translating gives CATFPSGYLNEAFF.